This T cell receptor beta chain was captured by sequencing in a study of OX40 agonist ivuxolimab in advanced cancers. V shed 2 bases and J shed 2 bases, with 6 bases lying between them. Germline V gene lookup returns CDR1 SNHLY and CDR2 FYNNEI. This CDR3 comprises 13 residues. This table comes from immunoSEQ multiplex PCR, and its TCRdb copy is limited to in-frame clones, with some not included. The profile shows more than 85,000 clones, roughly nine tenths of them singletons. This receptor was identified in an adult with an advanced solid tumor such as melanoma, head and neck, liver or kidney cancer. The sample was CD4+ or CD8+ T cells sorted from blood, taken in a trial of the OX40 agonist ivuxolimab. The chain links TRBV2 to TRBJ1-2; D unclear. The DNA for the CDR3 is TGTGCCAGCAGTGAATACGTGAACTATGGCTACACCTTC. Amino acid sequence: CASSEYVNYGYTF.